The 24 T cell receptor beta chains below come from one sample, sequenced in a study of cytomegalovirus exposure and HLA in healthy donors. The PCR used 60 Vbeta and 13 Jbeta primers. Profiled with immunoSEQ multiplex PCR; TCRdb holds only in-frame clones, not every one. The sample records about 180,000 clones, around four fifths being singletons. Specimen: PBMCs. The receptors derive from an older woman in good health and CMV-seropositive.

This clone came up a few times. This chain connects TRBV7-8 to TRBJ2-5; 7 nucleotides align to TRBD2. This CDR3 region has 14 residues. The V gene's germline CDR1 is SGHVS and CDR2 FQNEAQ. V lost 5 bases and J lost 3; bases outside the gene matches: 6. CDR3 in amino acids: CASSRAAGEETQYF. CDR3 bases: TGTGCCAGCAGCAGGGCCGCGGGGGAAGAGACCCAGTACTTC.

V gene TRBV19 combines with J gene TRBJ2-5; TRBD1 matches at 11 bases. The CDR3 extends over 15 amino acids. Germline lookup yields CDR1 LNHDA and CDR2 SQIVND (reference sequence). V gave up 5 bases and J gave up 5 bases; unmatched junction bases: 7. The chain's CDR3 is CASSFGQGARETQYF. CDR3 DNA sequence: TGTGCCAGTAGTTTTGGACAGGGGGCGCGGGAGACCCAGTACTTC.

This rearrangement joins TRBV5-4 to TRBJ2-1; 12 bases are shared with TRBD2. The CDR3 is 18 residues long. The germline CDR1 and CDR2 sequences are SGHNT and YYREEE (reference sequence). Trimming at V came to 4 bases and at J to 0 bases, leaving 8 bases not matched to a gene. CDR3 coding DNA: TGTGCCAGCAGCATCGGATCGACTAGCGGGGGCTCCTACAATGAGCAGTTCTTC. This encodes CASSIGSTSGGSYNEQFF.

The chain recombines TRBV29-1 with TRBJ2-3, with D perhaps matching TRBD2 (7 bases). The germline V and J ends were trimmed by 5 bases and 0 bases, with 12 bases remaining between them. The germline V gene has CDR1 SQVTM and CDR2 ANQGSEA. The CDR3 extends over 14 amino acids. CDR3 loop: CSVRGGSSTDTQYF. The DNA for the CDR3 is TGCAGCGTTAGGGGGGGGTCCAGCACAGATACGCAGTATTTT.

This clone was seen a single time. The gene calls are TRBV25-1 and TRBJ2-5; D might be TRBD1 (8 bases). The last part of the DNA fits TRBJ2-7 better; the J call may be wrong. This CDR3 comprises 14 residues. Germline lookup yields CDR1 MGHDK and CDR2 SYGVNS. CDR3 coding DNA: TGTGCCAGCAGTGGACAGGGGAGGGCCTACGAGCAGTACTTC. Its protein is CASSGQGRAYEQYF.

The chain carries TRBV28 and TRBJ1-2; D remains unclear. Per germline, CDR1 MDHEN and CDR2 SYDVKM. V lost 6 bases and J 5 bases, leaving 16 bases between the germline ends. CDR3 length: 14 residues. CDR3 sequence (DNA): TGTGCCAGCAGGAGATCACAAACTAGATATGGCTACACCTTC. The encoded protein is CASRRSQTRYGYTF.

The chain employs TRBV11-3 and TRBJ2-5, with 7 nucleotides matching TRBD2. The trim removed 7 bases at V and 4 bases at J, leaving 15 bases unmatched. Germline loops: CDR1 SGHNT, CDR2 YENEEA. The CDR3 runs to 16 residues. The CDR3 here is CASNDPPAGSSETQYF. The DNA for the CDR3 is TGTGCCAGCAACGACCCCCCAGCGGGATCCTCAGAGACCCAGTACTTC.

The chain links TRBV27 to TRBJ2-5, with 9 positions matching TRBD2. After removal of 0 bases from V and 3 bases from J, the junction contained 5 bases not matched to a gene. The CDR3 length is 16 residues. Germline loops: CDR1 MNHEY, CDR2 SMNVEV (reference sequence). The chain's CDR3 is CASSLSWTSAEETQYF. CDR3 DNA sequence: TGTGCCAGCAGTTTATCGTGGACTAGCGCTGAAGAGACCCAGTACTTC.

The rearrangement joins TRBV2 to TRBJ2-1, with 10 nucleotides matching TRBD1. This CDR3 has 15 residues. J was trimmed by 3 bases and V by 3 bases; bases with no gene match: 2. Germline CDR1 SNHLY, CDR2 FYNNEI. As DNA, the CDR3 is TGTGCCAGCAGTGAGAGGACAGGGGGCTACAATGAGCAGTTCTTC. Protein sequence: CASSERTGGYNEQFF.

The chain recombines TRBV7-2 with TRBJ2-7; a weak D match, TRBD2 (6 bases). This CDR3 comprises 13 residues. CDR1 SGHTA and CDR2 FQGNSA come from the germline V gene. Trimming cost V 3 bases and J 4 bases, with 10 bases left between them. The CDR3 coding sequence is TGTGCCAGCAGCTTCGGGGGAAGTTACGAGCAGTACTTC. Translating gives CASSFGGSYEQYF.

This chain's CDR3 is CASSTGTFLNEQFF. Here the CDR3 DNA reads TGTGCCAGCAGTACTGGGACTTTCTTAAATGAGCAGTTCTTC. The chain is built from TRBV28 and TRBJ2-1; TRBD2 might be the D (6 bases). Per the germline V gene, CDR1 is MDHEN and CDR2 is SYDVKM. V was trimmed by 5 bases and J by 7 bases, leaving 15 bases between them. The CDR3 extends over 14 amino acids.

This clone occurred once. This chain connects TRBV7-3 to TRBJ2-2; a weak D match, TRBD1 (6 bases). This CDR3 has 16 amino acids. The germline V and J ends were trimmed by 2 bases and 2 bases, with 12 bases remaining between them. Germline values: CDR1 SGHTA, CDR2 FQGTGA. CDR3 bases: TGTGCCAGCAGCTTACAGCCAGGGGAAAACACCGGGGAGCTGTTTTTT. It is translated as CASSLQPGENTGELFF.

The rearrangement joins TRBV6-5 to TRBJ2-2, with 7 bases lining up with TRBD1. The CDR3 is 16 residues long. The junction had 5 bases not matched to a gene; V was cut back by 0 bases and J by 4 bases. CDR1 and CDR2 from the germline V gene are MNHEY and SVGAGI. The CDR3 DNA follows: TGTGCCAGCAGTTACTCAAGAGCAGGGGGCACCGGGGAGCTGTTTTTT. It codes for CASSYSRAGGTGELFF.

The CDR3 DNA reads TGCAGCGCCTCAGGGGGTCGGGAGACCCAGTACTTC. This sequence encodes CSASGGRETQYF. The chain combines TRBV29-1 with TRBJ2-5, with TRBD1 matching 7 bases. V shed 7 bases and J 5 bases; nucleotides not matched to a gene: 7. The CDR3 extends over 12 amino acids. Germline CDR1 and CDR2: SQVTM and ANQGSEA. Combining the CDR3 with reference TRBV29-1 and TRBJ2-5 gives the whole variable domain SAVISQKPSRDICQRGTSLTIQCQVDSQVTMMFWYRQQPGQSLTLIATANQGSEATYESGFVIDKFPISRPNLTFSTLTVSNMSPEDSSIYLCSASGGRETQYFGPGTRLLVL.

The CDR3 DNA is TGCAGGGCTGGTCAGGGGGTCGAGCAGTACTTC. As protein: CRAGQGVEQYF. The chain links TRBV20-1 to TRBJ2-7; 7 bases align to TRBD1. The CDR3 extends over 11 amino acids. Germline V gives CDR1 DFQATT, CDR2 SNEGSKA (reference sequence).

This rearrangement joins TRBV6-1 to TRBJ1-2; D unresolved. The CDR3 is 18 amino acids. The germline CDR1 and CDR2 sequences are MNHNS and SASEGT. Trimming stripped 2 bases from V and 0 bases from J, with 19 bases between. The DNA for the CDR3 is TGTGCCAGCAGTGAACTTTGGCGGCAGCTTAAAACTAACTATGGCTACACCTTC. It codes for CASSELWRQLKTNYGYTF.

CDR3 sequence: CASSLLPGTSSNNEQFF. The CDR3 DNA reads as TGTGCCAGCAGTTTATTACCGGGGACTAGTAGTAACAATGAGCAGTTCTTC. The J gene is TRBJ2-1, the V gene TRBV27; TRBD2 matches 8 bases. J gave up 5 bases and V 1 base, and 10 bases lay outside the gene matches. Germline loops: CDR1 MNHEY, CDR2 SMNVEV (reference sequence). The CDR3 extends over 17 amino acids.

The chain combines TRBV5-4 with TRBJ1-2; D not certain. CDR3 length: 13 amino acids. Trimming pared 0 bases from V and 8 bases from J, leaving 11 bases between. CDR1 and CDR2 from the germline V gene are SGHNT and YYREEE (reference sequence). CDR3 sequence (DNA): TGTGCCAGCAGCTTGGGAGGGCTTGGGGGCTACACCTTC. Translation gives CASSLGGLGGYTF.

CDR3 amino acids: CAIGTGPNTGELFF. In nucleotides, the CDR3 is TGTGCCATCGGGACAGGTCCAAACACCGGGGAGCTGTTTTTT. The chain uses TRBV10-3 and TRBJ2-2; 8 bases are shared with TRBD1. The junction had 4 bases not matched to a gene; V was cut back by 8 bases and J by 2 bases. This CDR3 has 14 residues. Germline assignment: CDR1 ENHRY and CDR2 SYGVKD.

The rearrangement links TRBV5-6 to TRBJ1-6; 7 bases are shared with TRBD1. This CDR3 has 16 amino acids. V shed 0 bases and J 7 bases; nucleotides not matched to a gene: 7. CDR1 is SGHDT, CDR2 YYEEEE, per germline. CDR3 sequence (DNA): TGTGCCAGCAGCTTGGGTTGGGGGACAGCCAATTCACCCCTCCACTTT. The encoded protein is CASSLGWGTANSPLHF.

The J gene is TRBJ2-7, the V gene TRBV5-1; the match to TRBD2 covers 11 bases. The CDR3 is 16 amino acids. V dropped 5 bases and J dropped 1; count of bases not matched to a gene: 8. Per germline, CDR1 SGHRS and CDR2 YFSETQ. CDR3 DNA sequence: TGCGCCAGCAGGGCCCCTAGCGGGGGGATTTCCTACGAGCAGTACTTC. This sequence encodes CASRAPSGGISYEQYF. The variable domain in full, with the rest retrieved from reference TRBV5-1 and TRBJ2-7, is KAGVTQTPRYLIKTRGQQVTLSCSPISGHRSVSWYQQTPGQGLQFLFEYFSETQRNKGNFPGRFSGRQFSNSRSEMNVSTLELGDSALYLCASRAPSGGISYEQYFGPGTRLTVT.

This clone showed up just a few times. The rearrangement uses TRBV7-9 and TRBJ1-2, with 9 bases matching TRBD1. V shed 2 bases, J shed 8 bases, and the junction held 9 bases outside the gene matches. The CDR3 sequence is 15 residues long. From germline, CDR1 is SEHNR and CDR2 FQNEAQ (reference sequence). In DNA, the CDR3 is TGTGCCAGCAGCTTATCGACAGGGGGTTTGGAAGGCTACACCTTC. Encoded protein: CASSLSTGGLEGYTF.

V and J are TRBV28 and TRBJ2-7, with 13 bases matching TRBD2. Germline trimming cut 2 bases from V and 12 bases from J; bases unmatched to any gene: 4. This CDR3 is built from 13 residues. Germline V gene sequence: CDR1 MDHEN, CDR2 SYDVKM. This CDR3 is CASSLGTSGNLYF. CDR3 bases: TGTGCCAGCAGTTTAGGGACTAGCGGGAACTTGTACTTC. Combining the CDR3 with reference TRBV28 and TRBJ2-7 gives the whole variable domain DVKVTQSSRYLVKRTGEKVFLECVQDMDHENMFWYRQDPGLGLRLIYFSYDVKMKEKGDIPEGYSVSREKKERFSLILESASTNQTSMYLCASSLGTSGNLYFGPGTRLTVT.

This clone was observed once. This rearrangement joins TRBV25-1 to TRBJ1-2; TRBD1 might be the D (5 bases). V was pared by 3 bases and J by 4 bases, with 12 bases between. Per germline, CDR1 MGHDK and CDR2 SYGVNS. This CDR3 contains 14 residues. CDR3 loop: CASSDPGRGYGYTF. The CDR3 DNA sequence: TGTGCCAGCAGTGACCCGGGGAGGGGCTATGGCTACACCTTC.